This paragraph reports one T cell receptor beta chain. The germline gives CDR1 LNHDA, CDR2 SQIVND (reference sequence). V dropped 5 bases and J dropped 3 bases, with 22 bases sitting between them. The CDR3 consists of 17 residues. The data were produced by immunoSEQ multiplex PCR, yet TCRdb's version contains in-frame clones alone and is incomplete. The sample contains 85,000 to 100,000 clones, approximately 95% of which appear only once. These data belong to a study of control samples from healthy donors and cancer patients. The V gene is TRBV19, the J gene TRBJ1-1, with a tentative D call TRBD1 (5 bases). Sequenced sample: blood. This clonotype was obtained from a man between 18 and 29 years old in good health. CDR3 sequence (DNA): TGTGCCAGTAGTCTACAGCCTCTATCGGGGGTGGACACTGAAGCTTTCTTT. Translation gives CASSLQPLSGVDTEAFF.